The clone carrying this T cell receptor (beta chain) was detected ten times or more. Its antigen is currently unknown. The source of the sample is a study of early T cells in non-severe SARS-CoV-2 infection. Study information: The study sequenced bulk RNA from unsorted whole blood, with chains unpaired. The study's findings and limits: The VDJdb matching leaned toward anti-spike CD8 responses and overlooked private and CD4 specificities.

J was trimmed by 9 bases and V by 5 bases; bases with no gene match: 9. The germline V gene encodes CDR1 SEHNR and CDR2 FQNEAQ (reference sequence). This CDR3 is 13 amino acids long. Unique molecular identifiers were affixed to single, distinct cDNA molecules. MiXCR, applied by TCRdb to the 5' RACE reads, yields one record per CDR3 protein. The sample has about 77,000 distinct CDR3 sequences, more than 9% seen once. The chain couples TRBV7-9 to TRBJ2-7; 8 nucleotides align to TRBD1. Sample: whole blood. This receptor was obtained from an adult who was a healthcare worker with PCR-confirmed SARS-CoV-2 infection or an uninfected control (not recorded which). The CDR3 coding sequence is TGTGCCAGCAGCCCCCCAGGACAGGGAGGGCAGTACTTC. This translates into CASSPPGQGGQYF.